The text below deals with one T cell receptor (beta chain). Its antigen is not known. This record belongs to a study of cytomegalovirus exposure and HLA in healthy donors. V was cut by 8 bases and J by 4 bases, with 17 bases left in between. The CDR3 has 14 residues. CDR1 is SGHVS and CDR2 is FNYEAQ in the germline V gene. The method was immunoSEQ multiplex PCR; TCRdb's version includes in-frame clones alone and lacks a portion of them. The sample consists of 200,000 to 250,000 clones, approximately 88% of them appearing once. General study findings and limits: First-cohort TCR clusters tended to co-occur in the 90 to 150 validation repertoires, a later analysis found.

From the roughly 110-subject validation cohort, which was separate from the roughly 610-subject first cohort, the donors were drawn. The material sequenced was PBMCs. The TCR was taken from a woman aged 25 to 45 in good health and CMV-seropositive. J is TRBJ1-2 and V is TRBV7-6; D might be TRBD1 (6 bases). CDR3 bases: TGTGCCAGCCCCGGCGGGGGGGCTTGCTATGGCTACACCTTC. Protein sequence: CASPGGGACYGYTF.